The 3 T cell receptor beta chains listed next were all sequenced from one sample in a study of Ad26.COV2.S vaccination and SARS-CoV-2 variants. Treatment given: about 20 received Ad26.COV2.S at low or high dose, single or two shots; about five received placebo; per-sample allocation not given. Material that was analyzed had been drawn on day 63 after the first vaccine or placebo injection. Sequencing used immunoSEQ multiplex PCR; TCRdb keeps in-frame clones, though not all of them. The sample consists of under 600,000 clones, 89% of them appearing once. The sequencing used peripheral blood, collected in a trial of Ad26.COV2.S vaccine versus placebo. The source is a person aged 18-60 years who received the Ad26.COV2.S COVID-19 vaccine or a placebo.

The V and J genes are TRBV4-3 and TRBJ1-1; D is possibly TRBD1 (5 bases). The germline CDR1 and CDR2 sequences are LGHNA and YSLEER. V was clipped by 0 bases and J by 4 bases, with 12 bases between them. CDR3 length equals 15 residues. The CDR3 protein is CASSQEGGGFTEAFF. In DNA, the CDR3 is TGCGCCAGCAGCCAAGAGGGTGGGGGTTTCACTGAAGCTTTCTTT.

This chain connects TRBV14 to TRBJ1-2; D is uncertain. CDR1 is SGHDN, CDR2 FVKESK, per germline. The CDR3 extends over 17 amino acids. Trimming cost V 4 bases and J 0 bases, with 18 bases left between them. The CDR3 loop reads CASSLLGRSSSNYGYTF. The DNA for the CDR3 is TGTGCCAGCAGCCTCCTCGGGCGGTCCTCTTCTAACTATGGCTACACCTTC.

The chain carries TRBV19 and TRBJ2-2; TRBD2 matches at 9 bases. This CDR3 is 16 amino acids long. Per germline, CDR1 LNHDA and CDR2 SQIVND (reference sequence). With V trimmed by 3 bases and J by 4 bases, 6 bases remained unmatched. The CDR3 sequence: CASSIPLAGLTGELFF. The CDR3 DNA follows: TGTGCCAGTAGTATCCCGCTAGCGGGGCTCACCGGGGAGCTGTTTTTT. The full variable domain, completed using reference TRBV19 and TRBJ2-2, is DGGITQSPKYLFRKEGQNVTLSCEQNLNHDAMYWYRQDPGQGLRLIYYSQIVNDFQKGDIAEGYSVSREKKESFPLTVTSAQKNPTAFYLCASSIPLAGLTGELFFGEGSRLTVL.